A selection of T cell receptor beta chains follows, all from one sample in a study of long-term antiretroviral therapy in people with HIV. Sequencing used immunoSEQ multiplex PCR; TCRdb keeps in-frame clones, though not all of them. This repertoire shows tens of thousands of clones, roughly 84% found once; its top ten account for roughly 4.8%. The sample consisted of unsorted PBMCs, taken roughly 2.8 years before starting antiretroviral therapy. These receptors came from a woman aged 25 to 39 with HIV. CDR3s include the opening cysteine and the closing phenylalanine or tryptophan.

CDR3: CASSERPGVKAFF
V: TRBV6-1
length: 13
J: TRBJ1-1

CDR3: CASSSRPSDPDRGRWNTGELFF
V: TRBV7-3
length: 22
J: TRBJ2-2

CDR3: CASSLLGTPLFF
V: TRBV4-1
length: 12
J: TRBJ2-1

CDR3: CASSASVGGDTGELFF
V: TRBV6-4
length: 16
J: TRBJ2-2

CDR3: CASSPPSTGNTIYF
V: TRBV18
length: 14
J: TRBJ1-3

CDR3: CASSQDTRTGGEDTQYF
V: TRBV14
length: 17
J: TRBJ2-3

CDR3: CASSEGGHLYGYTF
V: TRBV6-1
length: 14
J: TRBJ1-2

CDR3: CASSRDSLMTQYF
V: TRBV11-2
length: 13
J: TRBJ2-5

CDR3: CASSSLAGSTDTQYF
V: TRBV5-4
length: 15
J: TRBJ2-3

CDR3: CATSNGPGSNQPQHF
V: TRBV15
length: 15
J: TRBJ1-5

CDR3: CASSTRTGINTGELFF
V: TRBV5-4
length: 16
J: TRBJ2-2

CDR3: CASSLEGTSSGNTIYF
V: TRBV13
length: 16
J: TRBJ1-3

CDR3: CASSGGTSGRTDTQYF
V: TRBV7-2
length: 16
J: TRBJ2-3

CDR3: CASSLGDGGLSGNTIYF
V: TRBV7-6
length: 17
J: TRBJ1-3

CDR3: CASSPFAGNQGANTEAFF
V: TRBV18
length: 18
J: TRBJ1-1